Shown below are 27 T cell receptor beta chains from a single sample sequenced in a study of a mutant IDH1 vaccine in newly diagnosed glioma. Produced via immunoSEQ multiplex PCR; TCRdb's table is partial and in-frame only. Among tens of thousands of clones, around 86% were seen once, and the ten largest hold around 1.3%. As for time point: week 23, last vaccination. Mutant IDH1 20-mer peptide, at 300 ug, made up each vaccine dose, with topical imiquimod. Their antigens are not known. The sample consisted of PBMCs, taken from a glioma patient whose treatment included an IDH1 peptide vaccine. These receptors were collected from a middle-aged man with glioma.

This clone has a single count. This chain connects TRBV5-6 to TRBJ1-5; D might be TRBD1 (6 bases). The ends were cut back, 4 bases at V and 0 bases at J, with 11 bases in the middle. Germline CDR1 reads SGHDT; CDR2 reads YYEEEE. This CDR3 has 15 residues. CDR3 amino acids: CASSRGGLSNQPQHF. Written as DNA, the CDR3 is TGTGCCAGCAGCCGGGGGGGCCTTAGCAATCAGCCCCAGCATTTT.

This clone appeared once. The V call is TRBV6-5, the J call TRBJ1-5; D perhaps matches TRBD1 (5 bases). This CDR3 has 14 amino acids. Trimming left V 5 bases short and J 2 bases short, with 10 bases between. Looked up from germline, CDR1 is MNHEY and CDR2 is SVGAGI. Written as DNA, the CDR3 is TGTGCCAGCAGTGTCAGGGACCGCAATCAGCCCCAGCATTTT. Translation: CASSVRDRNQPQHF.

The chain links TRBV29-1 to TRBJ2-5; D is possibly TRBD2 (5 bases). The CDR3 is 11 residues long. Trimming pared 4 bases from V and 5 bases from J, leaving 8 bases between. Germline V gene sequence: CDR1 SQVTM, CDR2 ANQGSEA. CDR3 in amino acids: CSVGGEETQYF. The CDR3 DNA is TGCAGCGTTGGGGGAGAGGAGACCCAGTACTTC.

This clone was counted only a few times. In the same sample, other DNA sequences code for this CDR3. The J gene is TRBJ2-7, the V gene TRBV5-1, with a weak D call TRBD1 (5 bases). CDR3 length: 14 residues. From germline, CDR1 is SGHRS and CDR2 YFSETQ. Trimming pared 1 base from V and 2 bases from J, leaving 10 bases between. The CDR3 coding sequence is TGCGCCAGCAGCTTGCAGGGTGCCGCCTACGAGCAGTACTTC. Its translation: CASSLQGAAYEQYF.

The chain uses TRBV6-6 and TRBJ1-3; D is undetermined. Germline V lookup: CDR1 MNHNY, CDR2 SVGAGI (reference sequence). V lost 6 bases and J 8 bases, leaving 8 bases between the germline ends. This CDR3 has 11 residues. CDR3 sequence: CASRQGDTIYF. CDR3 nucleotide sequence: TGTGCCAGCAGACAAGGAGACACCATATATTTT.

The rearrangement uses TRBV5-4 and TRBJ2-2; D may match TRBD1 or TRBD2 (5 bases each). Between the trimmed V and J ends, which lost 2 bases and 4 bases, there was a span of 6 bases. Germline CDR1 and CDR2: SGHNT and YYREEE (reference sequence). The CDR3 is made up of 13 amino acids. CDR3 region: CASSFGATGELFF. In DNA form, the CDR3 reads TGTGCCAGCAGCTTCGGGGCCACCGGGGAGCTGTTTTTT.

The chain is built from TRBV5-6 and TRBJ1-4; weak D call: TRBD1 (5 bases). Germline assignment: CDR1 SGHDT and CDR2 YYEEEE. This CDR3 region has 14 residues. V was clipped by 2 bases and J by 7 bases, with 12 bases between them. As DNA, the CDR3 is TGTGCCAGCAGCTTCGGGGGACCCGGTGAAAAACTGTTTTTT. This encodes CASSFGGPGEKLFF.

The chain links TRBV6-5 to TRBJ2-1; 13 nucleotides align to TRBD2. The CDR3 totals 15 residues. Looked up from germline, CDR1 is MNHEY and CDR2 is SVGAGI. The junction had 8 bases not matched to a gene; V was cut back by 7 bases and J by 8 bases. The CDR3 DNA is TGTGCCAGCACCTGGACTAGCGGGAGTCTCGATGAGCAGTTCTTC. It yields the protein CASTWTSGSLDEQFF.

This clone was found once. The chain links TRBV6-1 to TRBJ2-7, with D possibly matching TRBD2 (6 bases). V was shortened by 8 bases and J by 6 bases, with 23 bases between the two germline ends. There are 15 residues in the CDR3. Germline loops: CDR1 MNHNS, CDR2 SASEGT. CDR3 sequence: CASRPNSSGSLEQYF. The CDR3 DNA follows: TGTGCCAGCCGCCCTAATTCAAGCGGGTCTCTCGAGCAGTACTTC.

V and J are TRBV5-1 and TRBJ1-4; 8 bases are shared with TRBD1. The CDR3 has 15 amino acids. The ends lost 3 bases at V and 7 bases at J; junction bases unmatched: 8. Germline lookup yields CDR1 SGHRS and CDR2 YFSETQ. Here the CDR3 reads CASSSTGDRGEKLFF. The CDR3 DNA reads TGCGCCAGCAGCTCGACAGGGGATCGGGGTGAAAAACTGTTTTTT.

This clone came up a few times. The gene calls are TRBV5-6 and TRBJ1-2, with 10 bases aligning to TRBD1. CDR3 length: 16 residues. CDR1 and CDR2 (germline): SGHDT, YYEEEE. Germline trimming cut 4 bases from V and 3 bases from J; bases unmatched to any gene: 9. Here the CDR3 DNA reads TGTGCCAGCAGCCCAGACAGGGGGCGGCGACACTATGGCTACACCTTC. Its protein is CASSPDRGRRHYGYTF. Full variable domain (remainder filled in from reference TRBV5-6 and TRBJ1-2): DAGVTQSPTHLIKTRGQQVTLRCSPKSGHDTVSWYQQALGQGPQFIFQYYEEEERQRGNFPDRFSGHQFPNYSSELNVNALLLGDSALYLCASSPDRGRRHYGYTFGSGTRLTVV.

V and J are TRBV6-1 and TRBJ2-5, with 10 positions matching TRBD1. The CDR3 has 15 residues. V lost 8 bases and J lost 5; bases outside the gene matches: 11. Per germline, CDR1 MNHNS and CDR2 SASEGT. The CDR3 is CASQRQGAFWETQYF. In DNA, the CDR3 is TGTGCCAGCCAAAGACAGGGGGCTTTTTGGGAGACCCAGTACTTC.

The rearrangement uses TRBV9 and TRBJ2-3; no definite D call. Germline loops: CDR1 SGDLS, CDR2 YYNGEE. Trimming took 3 bases from V and 6 from J, leaving 8 bases between them. CDR3 length equals 12 residues. The CDR3 DNA sequence: TGTGCCAGCAGCGCAGCACACGATACGCAGTATTTT. Translated: CASSAAHDTQYF.

CDR3 nucleotides: TGTGCCAGCAGTGACAGGGGAGCGGATCAGCCCCAGCATTTT. As protein: CASSDRGADQPQHF. The chain carries TRBV6-1 and TRBJ1-5, with a possible D match to TRBD1 (6 bases). The CDR3 loop spans 14 amino acids. With 3 bases removed from V and 5 bases from J, the gap between germline ends came to 11 bases. Germline V gene lookup returns CDR1 MNHNS and CDR2 SASEGT.

On this clone itself: Other DNA variants within this sample encode the same CDR3. V is TRBV10-3 and J is TRBJ1-5; no clear D gene. CDR1 and CDR2 from the germline V gene are ENHRY and SYGVKD. There are 12 residues in the CDR3. V shed 0 bases and J shed 7 bases, with 4 bases lying between them. The CDR3 sequence: CAISESGQPQHF. In DNA form, the CDR3 reads TGTGCCATCAGTGAGTCCGGACAGCCCCAGCATTTT.

V and J are TRBV11-2 and TRBJ2-5; D is unclear. The V end was cut by 5 bases, the J end by 3 bases, with 4 bases between. Germline values: CDR1 SGHAT, CDR2 FQNNGV. This CDR3 spans 11 amino acids. CDR3 DNA sequence: TGTGCCAGCAGCCCCAAAGAGACCCAGTACTTC. It specifies CASSPKETQYF.

The chain combines TRBV7-9 with TRBJ1-2, with D maybe TRBD1 (5 bases). The V end lost 4 bases, the J end lost 5 bases, and 8 bases lay between the germline ends. Germline CDR1 reads SEHNR; CDR2 reads FQNEAQ (reference sequence). This CDR3 spans 12 amino acids. The CDR3 DNA sequence: TGTGCCAGCAGCTCGGGGGGATATGGCTACACCTTC. Translation gives CASSSGGYGYTF.

This clone was recorded only once. The J gene is TRBJ1-1, the V gene TRBV7-9, with D uncertain. V lost 1 base, J lost 6 bases, and 9 bases lay in between. The V gene's germline CDR1 is SEHNR and CDR2 FQNEAQ (reference sequence). The CDR3 contains 13 residues. The CDR3 region is CASSLVPDPEAFF. The CDR3, as DNA: TGTGCCAGCAGCTTAGTACCGGACCCTGAAGCTTTCTTT.

This sequence joins TRBV5-6 and TRBJ1-5; 7 bases line up with TRBD1. The CDR3 spans 14 residues. The germline gives CDR1 SGHDT, CDR2 YYEEEE. V trimming: 1 base; J trimming: 3 bases; junction bases outside the gene matches: 1. CDR3 DNA: TGTGCCAGCAGCTTGACAGGGGTCAATCAGCCCCAGCATTTT. It encodes CASSLTGVNQPQHF.

The gene calls are TRBV7-8 and TRBJ2-2; D gene unclear. The V gene's germline CDR1 is SGHVS and CDR2 FQNEAQ. The V gene lost 5 bases and the J gene lost 0 bases, with 10 bases spanning the gap. There are 15 residues in the CDR3. The CDR3 bases are TGTGCCAGCAGCCCGGGCGCCGCGAACACCGGGGAGCTGTTTTTT. This codes for CASSPGAANTGELFF.

The CDR3 protein is CASSSPPSPVQYF. CDR3 nucleotides: TGTGCCAGCAGCTCACCTCCGAGTCCCGTGCAGTACTTC. The chain employs TRBV7-2 and TRBJ2-7; D ambiguous. CDR3 size: 13 residues. Looked up from germline, CDR1 is SGHTA and CDR2 is FQGNSA. The ends were cut back, 4 bases at V and 9 bases at J, with 16 bases in the middle.

This chain connects TRBV7-2 to TRBJ2-3, with 13 nucleotides matching TRBD2. The junction had 15 bases not matched to a gene; V was cut back by 2 bases and J by 13 bases. The V gene's germline CDR1 is SGHTA and CDR2 FQGNSA. The CDR3 has 17 amino acids. CDR3 in amino acids: CASSLSPGTSGAKGEYF. CDR3 in DNA: TGTGCCAGCAGCTTATCTCCCGGGACTAGCGGGGCGAAGGGAGAGTATTTT.

The sample holds one count of this clone. V and J are TRBV10-2 and TRBJ2-7, with 9 bases matching TRBD1. The junction had 5 bases not matched to a gene; V was cut back by 2 bases and J by 3 bases. Germline V gene sequence: CDR1 WSHSY, CDR2 SAAADI. The CDR3 spans 15 residues. CDR3 in amino acids: CASSERNRGRYEQYF. The DNA for the CDR3 is TGCGCCAGCAGTGAGAGGAACAGGGGGCGCTACGAGCAGTACTTC.

The chain uses TRBV18 and TRBJ2-5, with 7 bases lining up with TRBD2. Germline-derived CDR1 and CDR2 are KGHSH and LQKENI. Unmatched junction bases numbered 2, after V lost 4 bases and J lost 3 bases. CDR3 length: 13 amino acids. CDR3 sequence (DNA): TGTGCCAGCTCACTGGGACTAAAAGAGACCCAGTACTTC. It codes for CASSLGLKETQYF.

CDR3 bases: TGTGCCATCAGTGGGACTAGCTTCAATGAGCAGTTCTTC. Amino acid sequence: CAISGTSFNEQFF. J is TRBJ2-1 and V is TRBV10-3, with TRBD2 identical over 8 bases. The germline CDR1 and CDR2 sequences are ENHRY and SYGVKD. The V gene end was trimmed by 4 bases and the J gene end by 6 bases; junction bases not matched to a gene: 2. This CDR3 comprises 13 residues.

V gene TRBV29-1 combines with J gene TRBJ2-3, with D possibly being TRBD2 (5 bases). The V gene's germline CDR1 is SQVTM and CDR2 ANQGSEA. The CDR3 contains 14 residues. V shed 2 bases and J shed 3 bases, with 12 bases lying between them. The CDR3 DNA reads as TGCAGCGTTGAAAGGACTGGCCAGACAGATACGCAGTATTTT. Encoded protein: CSVERTGQTDTQYF.

The chain uses TRBV7-3 and TRBJ1-2; weak D call: TRBD1 (5 bases). V gave up 6 bases and J gave up 0 bases, with 14 bases separating them. This CDR3 spans 15 amino acids. Germline V gives CDR1 SGHTA, CDR2 FQGTGA. The CDR3 protein is CASRHPQGPNYGYTF. The DNA of the CDR3 is TGTGCCAGCAGACACCCCCAGGGTCCTAACTATGGCTACACCTTC.